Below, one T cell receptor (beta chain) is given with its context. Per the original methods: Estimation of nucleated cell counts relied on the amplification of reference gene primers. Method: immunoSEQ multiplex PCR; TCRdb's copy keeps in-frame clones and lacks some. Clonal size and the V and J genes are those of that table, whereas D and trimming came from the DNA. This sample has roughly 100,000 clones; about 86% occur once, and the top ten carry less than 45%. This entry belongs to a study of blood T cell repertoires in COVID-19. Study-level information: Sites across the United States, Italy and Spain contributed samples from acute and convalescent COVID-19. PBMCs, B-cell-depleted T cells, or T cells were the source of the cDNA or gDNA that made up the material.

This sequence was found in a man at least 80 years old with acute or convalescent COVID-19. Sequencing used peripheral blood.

The CDR3 reads CSVRDRADSPLHF. The CDR3 DNA sequence: TGCAGCGTACGGGACAGGGCTGATTCACCCCTCCACTTT. This chain joins TRBV29-1 and TRBJ1-6, with 9 bases lining up with TRBD1. The V segment lost 6 bases and the J segment 8 bases; nucleotides outside the gene matches: 5. The CDR3 length is 13 residues. Germline V gene sequence: CDR1 SQVTM, CDR2 ANQGSEA.